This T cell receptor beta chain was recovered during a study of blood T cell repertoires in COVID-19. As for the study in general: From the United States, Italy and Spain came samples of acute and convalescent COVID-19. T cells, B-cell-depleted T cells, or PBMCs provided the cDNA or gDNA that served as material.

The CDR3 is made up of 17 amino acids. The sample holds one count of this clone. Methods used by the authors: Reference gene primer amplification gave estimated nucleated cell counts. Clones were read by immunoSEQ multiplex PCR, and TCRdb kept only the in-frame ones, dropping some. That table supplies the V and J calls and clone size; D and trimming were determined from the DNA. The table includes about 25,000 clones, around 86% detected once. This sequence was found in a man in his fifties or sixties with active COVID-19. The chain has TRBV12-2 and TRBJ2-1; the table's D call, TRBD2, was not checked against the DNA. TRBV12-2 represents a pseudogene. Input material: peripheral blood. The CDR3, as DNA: TGTGCAAGTCGCTTAGAAGAGGGGCTAGCGTATTACAATGAGCAGTTCTTC. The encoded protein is CASRLEEGLAYYNEQFF.